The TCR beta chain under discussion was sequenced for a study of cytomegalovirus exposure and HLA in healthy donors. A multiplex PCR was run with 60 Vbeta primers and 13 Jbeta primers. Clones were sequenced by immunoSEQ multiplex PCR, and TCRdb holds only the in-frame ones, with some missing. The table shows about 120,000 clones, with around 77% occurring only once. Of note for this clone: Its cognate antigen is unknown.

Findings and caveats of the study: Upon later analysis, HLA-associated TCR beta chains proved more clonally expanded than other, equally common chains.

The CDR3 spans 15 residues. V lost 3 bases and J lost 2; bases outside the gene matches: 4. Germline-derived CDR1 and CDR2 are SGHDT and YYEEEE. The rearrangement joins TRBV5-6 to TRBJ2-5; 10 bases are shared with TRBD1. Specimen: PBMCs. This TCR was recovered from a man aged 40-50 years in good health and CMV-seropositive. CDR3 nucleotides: TGTGCCAGCAGCTGGGACAGGGGCTTTCAAGAGACCCAGTACTTC. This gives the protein CASSWDRGFQETQYF.